A single sample gave rise to the 19 T cell receptor beta chains below, sequenced in a study of T cell responses to AZD1222 COVID-19 vaccine. Method: immunoSEQ multiplex PCR; TCRdb's copy keeps in-frame clones and lacks some. The profile shows roughly 120,000 clones, more than 65% of them singletons. This sample comprised peripheral blood, obtained on day 0 of AZD1222 vaccination. These receptors came from an adult in good health.

The rearrangement links TRBV5-1 to TRBJ1-6; D remains ambiguous. V shed 7 bases and J shed 5 bases, with 10 bases lying between them. Germline assignment: CDR1 SGHRS and CDR2 YFSETQ. The CDR3 contains 13 residues. This chain's CDR3 is CASGRSDNSPLHF. The DNA of the CDR3 is TGCGCCAGCGGCCGTTCTGATAATTCACCCCTCCACTTT.

The V and J genes are TRBV27 and TRBJ2-2; D call uncertain. Germline CDR1 and CDR2: MNHEY and SMNVEV (reference sequence). The CDR3 runs to 13 residues. The V end lost 6 bases, the J end lost 5 bases, and 10 bases lay between the germline ends. The CDR3: CASRRWGTGELFF. CDR3 in DNA: TGTGCCAGCAGGCGGTGGGGTACCGGGGAGCTGTTTTTT.

CDR3 in DNA: TGTGCCAGCAGTTCCATAGTGGAGGAAAAACTGTTTTTT. It codes for CASSSIVEEKLFF. The chain carries TRBV2 and TRBJ1-4; no clear D. Germline values: CDR1 SNHLY, CDR2 FYNNEI. Between the trimmed V and J ends, which lost 5 bases and 8 bases, there was a span of 12 bases. The CDR3 length is 13 residues.

The chain is built from TRBV12-3 or TRBV12-4 and TRBJ2-2, with D possibly matching TRBD2 (5 bases). The CDR3 sequence is 11 residues long. V dropped 11 bases and J dropped 5 bases, with 9 bases sitting between them. CDR3 loop: CAARRTGELFF. The CDR3 DNA follows: TGTGCCGCCAGGAGGACCGGGGAGCTGTTTTTT.

The genes are TRBV6-5 and TRBJ2-7; maybe TRBD2 (5 bases). Germline V lookup: CDR1 MNHEY, CDR2 SVGAGI. The V and J ends lost 4 bases and 6 bases respectively, with 19 bases between them. This CDR3 has 15 residues. The CDR3 protein is CASSSPGLLSLEQYF. The CDR3 region has the DNA TGTGCCAGCAGTTCACCCGGACTCCTCTCTCTCGAGCAGTACTTC.

The chain combines TRBV3-1 (or the pseudogene TRBV3-2) with TRBJ1-6; maybe TRBD1 (5 bases). Trimming pared 5 bases from V and 10 bases from J, leaving 15 bases between. Germline CDR1 is LGHDT and CDR2 is YNNKEL (reference sequence). CDR3 length: 14 amino acids. CDR3 residues: CASSDRGVQSPLHF. In DNA form, the CDR3 reads TGTGCCAGCAGCGACCGGGGGGTTCAATCACCCCTCCACTTT.

The table lists this clone with a count of one. The rearrangement links TRBV18 to TRBJ2-3; 10 nucleotides line up with TRBD1. The V gene end was trimmed by 1 base and the J gene end by 1 base; junction bases not matched to a gene: 2. CDR1 and CDR2 from the germline V gene are KGHSH and LQKENI. CDR3 size: 16 residues. The CDR3 coding sequence is TGTGCCAGCTCACCACGGGGGACAGGGGGCACAGATACGCAGTATTTT. It codes for CASSPRGTGGTDTQYF.

This clone was observed many times. The chain recombines TRBV30 with TRBJ1-6, with D possibly being TRBD1 (5 bases). V was cut by 1 base and J by 3 bases, with 7 bases left in between. Germline assignment: CDR1 GTSNPN and CDR2 SVGIG (reference sequence). The CDR3 sequence is 14 residues long. CDR3 in amino acids: CAWSEGLYNSPLHF. CDR3 nucleotide sequence: TGTGCCTGGAGTGAGGGACTCTATAATTCACCCCTCCACTTT.

This rearrangement joins TRBV7-2 to TRBJ2-7, with D perhaps matching TRBD1 (6 bases). Per germline, CDR1 SGHTA and CDR2 FQGNSA. V lost 5 bases, J lost 3 bases, and 14 bases lay in between. The CDR3 runs 14 residues. CDR3 amino acids: CASSTTGTNYEQYF. CDR3 nucleotides: TGTGCCAGCAGCACGACCGGGACAAACTACGAGCAGTACTTC.

The gene calls are TRBV7-9 and TRBJ1-5, with D maybe TRBD1 (5 bases). CDR1 is SEHNR and CDR2 is FQNEAQ in the germline V gene (reference sequence). CDR3 length: 16 amino acids. Trimming took 2 bases from V and 3 from J, leaving 14 bases between them. CDR3 DNA: TGTGCCAGCAGCTTATATAAGTTGGGGGACAATCAGCCCCAGCATTTT. Translating gives CASSLYKLGDNQPQHF.

The chain has TRBV7-8 and TRBJ1-1, with D hard to call. V lost 5 bases to trimming and J lost 0 bases, with 10 bases between them. CDR1 and CDR2 (germline): SGHVS, FQNEAQ. This CDR3 is 14 amino acids long. CDR3 DNA: TGTGCCAGCAGCCTTCAGCCACTGAACACTGAAGCTTTCTTT. Its protein product is CASSLQPLNTEAFF.

This clone has a single count. This chain uses TRBV5-1 with TRBJ2-7, with D possibly being TRBD1 (6 bases). Germline CDR1 SGHRS, CDR2 YFSETQ. The length of the CDR3 is 14 residues. The V end lost 2 bases, the J end lost 5 bases, and 14 bases lay between the germline ends. CDR3 protein: CASSLQGRLDEQYF. CDR3 sequence (DNA): TGCGCCAGCAGCTTACAGGGCCGCCTGGACGAGCAGTACTTC.

This clone was seen a single time. This chain uses TRBV19 with TRBJ1-4, with D maybe TRBD1 (5 bases). CDR1 and CDR2 (germline): LNHDA, SQIVND (reference sequence). The CDR3 sequence is 13 residues long. V lost 4 bases to trimming and J lost 5 bases, with 8 bases between them. The CDR3 loop is CASSRQQNEKLFF. The CDR3 bases are TGTGCCAGTAGTAGACAGCAGAATGAAAAACTGTTTTTT.

This chain uses TRBV29-1 with TRBJ1-2, with 8 bases aligning to TRBD1. The junction had 6 bases not matched to a gene; V was cut back by 3 bases and J by 6 bases. Germline loops: CDR1 SQVTM, CDR2 ANQGSEA. This CDR3 is 13 amino acids long. CDR3 amino acids: CSVDRTGLNGYTF. CDR3 sequence (DNA): TGCAGCGTTGATAGGACAGGGTTAAATGGCTACACCTTC.

This clone showed up just a few times. The chain uses TRBV5-1 and TRBJ1-6; D unclear. The germline gives CDR1 SGHRS, CDR2 YFSETQ. The CDR3 has 15 residues. The V end was cut by 4 bases, the J end by 3 bases, with 11 bases between. For the CDR3, the DNA is TGCGCCAGCAGCCTGGACGGCCTCTATAATTCACCCCTCCACTTT. Residues: CASSLDGLYNSPLHF.

For this clone: The same CDR3 is also encoded by other DNA sequences in this sample. The genes are TRBV5-1 and TRBJ2-6; a possible D gene is TRBD2 (5 bases). The CDR3 covers 14 residues. The V end lost 4 bases, the J end lost 0 bases, and 5 bases lay between the germline ends. In germline, CDR1 is SGHRS, CDR2 YFSETQ. CDR3 region: CASSEGSGANVLTF. The CDR3 DNA reads TGCGCCAGCAGCGAGGGCTCTGGGGCCAACGTCCTGACTTTC.

The rearrangement joins TRBV7-9 to TRBJ1-2; TRBD1 matches 7 bases. CDR1 and CDR2 (germline): SEHNR, FQNEAQ (reference sequence). The CDR3 runs 13 residues. V lost 4 bases, J lost 7 bases, and 6 bases stayed unmatched. Here the CDR3 reads CASSSTGVPGYTF. In nucleotides, the CDR3 is TGTGCCAGCAGCTCCACAGGGGTTCCTGGCTACACCTTC.

This clone came up a few times. The chain couples TRBV5-1 to TRBJ2-7; 10 bases line up with TRBD1. Germline CDR1 reads SGHRS; CDR2 reads YFSETQ. CDR3 length: 15 residues. The V gene end was trimmed by 4 bases and the J gene end by 2 bases; junction bases not matched to a gene: 6. The CDR3 DNA sequence: TGCGCCAGCAGCCCGGGAGGGACAGGGGCCTACGAGCAGTACTTC. It translates to CASSPGGTGAYEQYF.

The chain has TRBV7-9 and TRBJ2-2; D gene unclear. Germline V gives CDR1 SEHNR, CDR2 FQNEAQ (reference sequence). Trimming removed 3 bases at V and 0 bases at J, with 8 bases between. The CDR3 runs 15 residues. The CDR3 DNA reads TGTGCCAGCAGCTTGTCGGGCCCGAACACCGGGGAGCTGTTTTTT. Translation: CASSLSGPNTGELFF.